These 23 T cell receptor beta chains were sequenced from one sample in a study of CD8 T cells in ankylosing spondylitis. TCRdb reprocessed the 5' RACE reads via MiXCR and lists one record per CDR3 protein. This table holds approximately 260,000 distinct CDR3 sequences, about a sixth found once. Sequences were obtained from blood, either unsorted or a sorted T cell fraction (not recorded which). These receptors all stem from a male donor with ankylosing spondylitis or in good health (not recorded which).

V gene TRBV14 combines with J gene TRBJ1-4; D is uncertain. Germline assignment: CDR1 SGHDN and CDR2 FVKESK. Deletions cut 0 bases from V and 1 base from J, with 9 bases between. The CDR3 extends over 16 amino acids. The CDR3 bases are TGTGCCAGCAGCCAAGATTCGGCCTTAACTAATGAAAAACTGTTTTTT. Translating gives CASSQDSALTNEKLFF. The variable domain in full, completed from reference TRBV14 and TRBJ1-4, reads EAGVTQFPSHSVIEKGQTVTLRCDPISGHDNLYWYRRVMGKEIKFLLHFVKESKQDESGMPNNRFLAERTGGTYSTLKVQPAELEDSGVYFCASSQDSALTNEKLFFGSGTQLSVL.

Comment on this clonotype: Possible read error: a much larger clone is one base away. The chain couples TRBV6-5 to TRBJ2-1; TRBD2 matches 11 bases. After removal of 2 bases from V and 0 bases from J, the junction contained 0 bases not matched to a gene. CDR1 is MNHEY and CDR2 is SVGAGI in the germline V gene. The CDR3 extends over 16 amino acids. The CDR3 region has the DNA TGTGCCAGCAGTTACACTAGCGGGAGCTCCTACAATGAGCAGTTCTTC. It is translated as CASSYTSGSSYNEQFF.

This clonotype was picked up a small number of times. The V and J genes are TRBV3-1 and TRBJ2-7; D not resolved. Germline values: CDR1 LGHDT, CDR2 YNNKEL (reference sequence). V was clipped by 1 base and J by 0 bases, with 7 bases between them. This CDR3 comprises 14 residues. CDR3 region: CASSQGRNSYEQYF. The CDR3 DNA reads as TGTGCCAGCAGCCAAGGCAGGAACTCCTACGAGCAGTACTTC.

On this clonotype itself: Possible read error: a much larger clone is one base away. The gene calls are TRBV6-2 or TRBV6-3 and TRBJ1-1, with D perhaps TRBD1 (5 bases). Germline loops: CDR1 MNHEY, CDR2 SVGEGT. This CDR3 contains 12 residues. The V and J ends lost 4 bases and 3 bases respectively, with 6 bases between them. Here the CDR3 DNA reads TGTGCCAGCAGTTGGGGGTACACTGAAGCTTTCTTT. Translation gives CASSWGYTEAFF.

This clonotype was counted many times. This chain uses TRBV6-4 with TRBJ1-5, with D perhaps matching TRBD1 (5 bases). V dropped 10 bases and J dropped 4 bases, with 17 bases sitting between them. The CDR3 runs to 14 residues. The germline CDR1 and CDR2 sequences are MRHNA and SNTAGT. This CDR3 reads CAIRWGERNQPQHF. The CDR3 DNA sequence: TGTGCCATCCGTTGGGGGGAGAGGAATCAGCCCCAGCATTTT.

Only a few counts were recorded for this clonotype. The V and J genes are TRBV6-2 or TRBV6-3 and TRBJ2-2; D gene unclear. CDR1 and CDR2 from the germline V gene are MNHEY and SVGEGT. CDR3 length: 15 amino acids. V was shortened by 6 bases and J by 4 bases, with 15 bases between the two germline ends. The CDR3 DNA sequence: TGTGCCAGCAGCCCTGGATCTAGTTTCACCGGGGAGCTGTTTTTT. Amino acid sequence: CASSPGSSFTGELFF.

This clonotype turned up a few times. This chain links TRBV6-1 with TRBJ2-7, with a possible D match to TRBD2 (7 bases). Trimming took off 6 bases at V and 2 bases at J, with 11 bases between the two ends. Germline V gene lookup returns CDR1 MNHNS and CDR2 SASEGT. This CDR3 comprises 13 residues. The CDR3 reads CASRDSGAYEQYF. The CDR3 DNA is TGTGCCAGCAGGGACAGCGGGGCCTACGAGCAGTACTTC.

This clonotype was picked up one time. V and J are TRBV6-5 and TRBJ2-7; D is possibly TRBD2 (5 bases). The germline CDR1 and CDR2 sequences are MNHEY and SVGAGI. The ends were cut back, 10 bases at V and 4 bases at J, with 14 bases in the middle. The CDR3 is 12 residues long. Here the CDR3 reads CATRTGGYEQYF. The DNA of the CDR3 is TGTGCCACCAGGACTGGCGGATACGAGCAGTACTTC.

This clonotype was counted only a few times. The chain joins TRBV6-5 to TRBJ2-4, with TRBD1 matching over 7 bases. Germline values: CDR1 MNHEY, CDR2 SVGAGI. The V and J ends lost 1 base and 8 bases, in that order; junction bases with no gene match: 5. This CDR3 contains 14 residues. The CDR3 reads CASSYLDRWDIQYF. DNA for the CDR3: TGTGCCAGCAGTTACTTGGACAGGTGGGACATTCAGTACTTC.

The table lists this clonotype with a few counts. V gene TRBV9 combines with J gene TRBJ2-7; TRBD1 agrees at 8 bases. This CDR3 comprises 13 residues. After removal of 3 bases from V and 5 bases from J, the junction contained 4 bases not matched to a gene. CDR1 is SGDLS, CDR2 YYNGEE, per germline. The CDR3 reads CASSGQGLNEQYF. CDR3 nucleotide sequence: TGTGCCAGCAGCGGACAGGGGCTGAACGAGCAGTACTTC.

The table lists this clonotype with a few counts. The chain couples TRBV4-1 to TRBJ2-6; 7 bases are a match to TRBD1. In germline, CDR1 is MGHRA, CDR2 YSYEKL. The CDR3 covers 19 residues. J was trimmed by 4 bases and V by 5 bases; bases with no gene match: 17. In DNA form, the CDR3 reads TGCGCCAGCAGCGACCTTAGGGGACAGTCCTTTGGCGGGGCCAACGTCCTGACTTTC. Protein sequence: CASSDLRGQSFGGANVLTF.

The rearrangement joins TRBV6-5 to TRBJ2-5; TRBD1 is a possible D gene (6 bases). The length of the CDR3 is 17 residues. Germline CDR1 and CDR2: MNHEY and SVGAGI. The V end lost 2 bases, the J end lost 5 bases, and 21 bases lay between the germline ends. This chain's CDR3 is CASSYGWRQDIRETQYF. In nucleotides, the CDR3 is TGTGCCAGCAGTTACGGGTGGCGACAGGACATTCGTGAGACCCAGTACTTC.

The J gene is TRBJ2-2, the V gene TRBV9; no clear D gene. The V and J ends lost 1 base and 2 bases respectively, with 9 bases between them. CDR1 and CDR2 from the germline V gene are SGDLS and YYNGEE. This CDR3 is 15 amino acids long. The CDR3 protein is CASSVWADNTGELFF. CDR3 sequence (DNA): TGTGCCAGCAGCGTATGGGCCGACAACACCGGGGAGCTGTTTTTT.

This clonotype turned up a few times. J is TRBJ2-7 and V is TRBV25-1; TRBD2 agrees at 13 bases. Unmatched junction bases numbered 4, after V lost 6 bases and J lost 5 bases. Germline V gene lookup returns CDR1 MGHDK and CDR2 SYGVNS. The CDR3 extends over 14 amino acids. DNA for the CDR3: TGTGCCAGCAGCGGACTAGCGGGAGTAGACGAGCAGTACTTC. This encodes CASSGLAGVDEQYF.

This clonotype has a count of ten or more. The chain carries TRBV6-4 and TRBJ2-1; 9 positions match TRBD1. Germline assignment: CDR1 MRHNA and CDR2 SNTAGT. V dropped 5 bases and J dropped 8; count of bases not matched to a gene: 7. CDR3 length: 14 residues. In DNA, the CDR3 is TGTGCCAGCAGTCCGGGACAGGGTGGGTATGAGCAGTTCTTC. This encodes CASSPGQGGYEQFF.

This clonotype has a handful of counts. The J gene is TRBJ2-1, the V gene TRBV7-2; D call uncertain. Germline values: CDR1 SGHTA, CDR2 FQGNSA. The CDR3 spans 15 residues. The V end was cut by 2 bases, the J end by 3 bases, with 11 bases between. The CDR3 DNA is TGTGCCAGCAGCTTACTGGACCCCATCTACAATGAGCAGTTCTTC. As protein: CASSLLDPIYNEQFF.

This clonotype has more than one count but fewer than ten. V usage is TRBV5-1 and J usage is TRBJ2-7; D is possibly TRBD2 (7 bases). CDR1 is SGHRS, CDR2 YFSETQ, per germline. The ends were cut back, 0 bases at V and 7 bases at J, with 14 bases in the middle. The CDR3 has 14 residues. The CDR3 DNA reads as TGCGCCAGCAGCTTGGCCGGGGGGCGATGGGAGCAGTACTTC. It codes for CASSLAGGRWEQYF.

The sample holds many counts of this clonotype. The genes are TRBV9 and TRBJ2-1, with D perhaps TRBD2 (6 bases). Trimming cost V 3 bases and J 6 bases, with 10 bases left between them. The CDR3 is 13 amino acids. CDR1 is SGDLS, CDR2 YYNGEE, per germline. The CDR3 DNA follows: TGTGCCAGCAGCGCGGGGGACGGCAATGAGCAGTTCTTC. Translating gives CASSAGDGNEQFF.

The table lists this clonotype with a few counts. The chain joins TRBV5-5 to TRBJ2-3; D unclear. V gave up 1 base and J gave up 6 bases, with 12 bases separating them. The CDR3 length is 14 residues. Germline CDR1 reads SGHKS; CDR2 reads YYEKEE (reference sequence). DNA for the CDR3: TGTGCCAGCAGCTTGAAGTTCAGCAGGGATACGCAGTATTTT. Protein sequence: CASSLKFSRDTQYF.

The CDR3 nucleotides read TGCAGTGCTAGAGCCCGACTAGCGGGACCTGCTGGCAATGAGCAGTTCTTC. It specifies CSARARLAGPAGNEQFF. The genes are TRBV20-1 and TRBJ2-1, with 11 bases that match TRBD2. The CDR3 sequence is 17 residues long. Germline assignment: CDR1 DFQATT and CDR2 SNEGSKA (reference sequence). J lost 6 bases, V lost 1 base, and 11 bases had no gene match.

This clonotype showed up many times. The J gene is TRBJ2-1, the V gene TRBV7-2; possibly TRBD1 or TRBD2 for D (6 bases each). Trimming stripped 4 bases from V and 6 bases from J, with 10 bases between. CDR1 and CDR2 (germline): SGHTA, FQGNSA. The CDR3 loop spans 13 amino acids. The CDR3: CASSSPGANEQFF. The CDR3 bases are TGTGCCAGCAGCTCCCCGGGGGCCAATGAGCAGTTCTTC.

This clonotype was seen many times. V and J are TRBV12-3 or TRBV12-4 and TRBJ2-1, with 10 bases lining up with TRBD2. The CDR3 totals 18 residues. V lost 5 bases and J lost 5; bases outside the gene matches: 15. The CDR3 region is CASSPTNPGLAVNNEQFF. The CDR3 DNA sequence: TGTGCCAGCAGTCCTACAAACCCAGGACTAGCGGTTAACAATGAGCAGTTCTTC.

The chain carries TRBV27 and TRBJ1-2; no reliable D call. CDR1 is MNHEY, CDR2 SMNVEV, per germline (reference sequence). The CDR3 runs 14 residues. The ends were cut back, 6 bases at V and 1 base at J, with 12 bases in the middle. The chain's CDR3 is CASSQTTGNYGYTF. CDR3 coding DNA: TGTGCCAGCAGCCAGACGACCGGTAACTATGGCTACACCTTC.